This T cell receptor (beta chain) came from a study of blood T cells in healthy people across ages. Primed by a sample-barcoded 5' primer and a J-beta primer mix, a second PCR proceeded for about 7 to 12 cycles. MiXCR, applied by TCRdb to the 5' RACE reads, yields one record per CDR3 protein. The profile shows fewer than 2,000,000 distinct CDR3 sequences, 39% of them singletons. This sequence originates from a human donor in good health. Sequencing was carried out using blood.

CDR3 sequence (DNA): TGCAGCGCCTTGGGACCGATGAACACTGAAGCTTTCTTT. Translating it yields CSALGPMNTEAFF. The J gene is TRBJ1-1, the V gene TRBV29-1; D may be TRBD1 (5 bases). The CDR3 runs to 13 residues. Trimming pared 7 bases from V and 0 bases from J, leaving 12 bases between. Looked up from germline, CDR1 is SQVTM and CDR2 is ANQGSEA.